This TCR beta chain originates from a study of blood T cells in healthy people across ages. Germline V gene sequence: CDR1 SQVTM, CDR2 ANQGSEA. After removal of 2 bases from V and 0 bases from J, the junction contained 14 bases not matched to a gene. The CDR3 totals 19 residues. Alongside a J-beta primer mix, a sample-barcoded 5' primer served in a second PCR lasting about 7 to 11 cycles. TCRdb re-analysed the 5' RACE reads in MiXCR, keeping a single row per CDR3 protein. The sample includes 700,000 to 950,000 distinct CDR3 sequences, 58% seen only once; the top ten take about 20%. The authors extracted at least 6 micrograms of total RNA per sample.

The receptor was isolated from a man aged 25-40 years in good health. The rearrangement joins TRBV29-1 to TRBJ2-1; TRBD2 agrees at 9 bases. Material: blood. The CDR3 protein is CSVERGPWLAGSSYNEQFF. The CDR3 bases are TGCAGCGTTGAAAGGGGGCCGTGGCTAGCGGGGAGCTCCTACAATGAGCAGTTCTTC.